The rows below give T cell receptor beta chains drawn from one sample of a study of control samples from healthy donors and cancer patients. The repertoire was sequenced with immunoSEQ multiplex PCR; TCRdb's copy has only in-frame clones and lacks some. The repertoire has 100,000 or so clones, 80% to 95% of them found once; the top ten carry roughly 0.9%. The specimen sequenced was blood. Every receptor here comes from a woman in her thirties in good health. Both conserved end residues are part of each CDR3. Fields, in order: CDR3 protein, CDR3 DNA, V gene, D gene, J gene, clone size. The D gene is left open where the match is weak. Only part of the rows carry a size: once, few, many, or a class if the clone is expanded.

CDR3 protein: CASSLWGTGNTIYF
CDR3 DNA: TGTGCCAGCAGCTTGTGGGGGACCGGAAACACCATATATTTT
V gene: TRBV5-4
D gene: NA
J gene: TRBJ1-3
clone size: NA

CDR3 protein: CASSPGTGNLRETQYF
CDR3 DNA: TGTGCCAGCAGCCCCGGGACAGGGAATCTGAGAGAGACCCAGTACTTC
V gene: TRBV7-7
D gene: TRBD1
J gene: TRBJ2-5
clone size: NA

CDR3 protein: CASSSPTGWYRTDTQYF
CDR3 DNA: TGTGCCAGCAGCTCCCCGACAGGGTGGTACCGCACAGATACGCAGTATTTT
V gene: TRBV25-1
D gene: TRBD1
J gene: TRBJ2-3
clone size: NA

CDR3 protein: CASSQPSLDTQYF
CDR3 DNA: TGCGCCAGCAGCCAACCATCCCTTGATACGCAGTATTTT
V gene: TRBV4-1
D gene: NA
J gene: TRBJ2-3
clone size: NA

CDR3 protein: CASSRIGGIGDEQYF
CDR3 DNA: TGCGCCAGCAGCCGAATAGGGGGGATAGGTGACGAGCAGTACTTC
V gene: TRBV4-1
D gene: NA
J gene: TRBJ2-7
clone size: once

CDR3 protein: CASSSLAGGSYEQYF
CDR3 DNA: TGCGCCAGCAGCTCCCTAGCGGGGGGATCCTACGAGCAGTACTTC
V gene: TRBV5-1
D gene: TRBD2
J gene: TRBJ2-7
clone size: NA

CDR3 protein: CASSLHVRGLTSMNTEAFF
CDR3 DNA: TGTGCCAGCAGCTTACACGTGCGGGGGCTTACCTCCATGAACACTGAAGCTTTCTTT
V gene: TRBV7-8
D gene: NA
J gene: TRBJ1-1
clone size: once

CDR3 protein: CASSLVLGLYSSTDTQYF
CDR3 DNA: TGCGCCAGCAGCTTGGTACTGGGCTTGTACTCTAGCACAGATACGCAGTATTTT
V gene: TRBV5-1
D gene: NA
J gene: TRBJ2-3
clone size: few

CDR3 protein: CATSGPAYGYTF
CDR3 DNA: TGTGCCACCAGTGGGCCGGCCTATGGCTACACCTTC
V gene: TRBV24-1
D gene: NA
J gene: TRBJ1-2
clone size: NA

CDR3 protein: CASSYNSNQPQHF
CDR3 DNA: TGTGCCAGCAGTTACAATAGCAATCAGCCCCAGCATTTT
V gene: TRBV6-2/TRBV6-3
D gene: NA
J gene: TRBJ1-5
clone size: NA

CDR3 protein: CASSPEVRAGRSYEQYF
CDR3 DNA: TGTGCCAGTAGTCCCGAGGTGCGGGCAGGGCGGTCCTACGAGCAGTACTTC
V gene: TRBV19
D gene: NA
J gene: TRBJ2-7
clone size: NA

CDR3 protein: CASSSTGFFGGLEQFF
CDR3 DNA: TGTGCCAGCAGCTCCACAGGGTTTTTTGGGGGCCTTGAGCAGTTCTTC
V gene: TRBV11-2
D gene: NA
J gene: TRBJ2-1
clone size: NA

CDR3 protein: CASSSDGQMNTEAFF
CDR3 DNA: TGCGCCAGCAGCTCCGACGGCCAGATGAACACTGAAGCTTTCTTT
V gene: TRBV5-1
D gene: NA
J gene: TRBJ1-1
clone size: NA

CDR3 protein: CASSGRDSTDTQYF
CDR3 DNA: TGTGCCAGTAGTGGGAGAGATAGCACAGATACGCAGTATTTT
V gene: TRBV19
D gene: NA
J gene: TRBJ2-3
clone size: NA

CDR3 protein: CASSSRGGPSTDTQYF
CDR3 DNA: TGTGCCAGCAGCTCCCGCGGGGGCCCTAGCACAGATACGCAGTATTTT
V gene: TRBV9
D gene: NA
J gene: TRBJ2-3
clone size: NA

CDR3 protein: CASSELRTWAEAFF
CDR3 DNA: TGTGCCAGCAGTGAGCTGAGGACATGGGCTGAAGCTTTCTTT
V gene: TRBV6-1
D gene: NA
J gene: TRBJ1-1
clone size: NA

CDR3 protein: CASSQGRGRYNEQFF
CDR3 DNA: TGTGCCAGCAGCCAAGGACGGGGACGCTACAATGAGCAGTTCTTC
V gene: TRBV11-2
D gene: NA
J gene: TRBJ2-1
clone size: NA

CDR3 protein: CASSEILRGSNYGYTF
CDR3 DNA: TGTGCCAGCAGTGAAATTCTGCGAGGATCTAACTATGGCTACACCTTC
V gene: TRBV6-1
D gene: NA
J gene: TRBJ1-2
clone size: NA